These T cell receptor beta chains were read from a single sample in a study of shared clonotypes between healthy human individuals. Measured with immunoSEQ multiplex PCR; TCRdb has only the in-frame clones, and not every one. The data show about 1.1 million clones, approximately 77% seen once. Sample: memory CD4+ T cells from PBMCs. The source is a man aged 18-30 years in good health. Some clones in this sample may be carry-over from other donors' samples. The CDR3 runs from the conserved cysteine through the conserved F or W. The D gene is left open where the match is weak. For some rows the clone size is stated as once, few or many, or as a class when expanded; others skip it.

D gene: TRBD1
clone size: -
V gene: TRBV4-3
J gene: TRBJ2-1
CDR3 DNA: TGCGCCAGCAGCCAAGAGACCTTACAGGGGTCCTACAATGAGCAGTTCTTC
CDR3 protein: CASSQETLQGSYNEQFF

D gene: -
clone size: -
V gene: TRBV10-3
J gene: TRBJ1-1
CDR3 DNA: TGTGCCATCAGTGACAGCTCCATGAACACTGAAGCTTTCTTT
CDR3 protein: CAISDSSMNTEAFF

D gene: -
clone size: -
V gene: TRBV18
J gene: TRBJ1-4
CDR3 DNA: TGTGCCAGCTCACCGGACTCGGAGGAAAAACTGTTTTTT
CDR3 protein: CASSPDSEEKLFF

D gene: -
clone size: -
V gene: TRBV6-6
J gene: TRBJ1-2
CDR3 DNA: TGTGCCAGCGAGCCGACAGGCGGGTCGGCGGGCTACACCTTC
CDR3 protein: CASEPTGGSAGYTF

D gene: -
clone size: few
V gene: TRBV28
J gene: TRBJ1-2
CDR3 DNA: TGTGCCAGCAGTTTCGAAGGGGCCCTTACTAACTATGGCTACACCTTC
CDR3 protein: CASSFEGALTNYGYTF

D gene: -
clone size: -
V gene: TRBV18
J gene: TRBJ2-1
CDR3 DNA: TGTGCCAGCTCACCCCTAGCGAGCTCCTACAATGAGCAGTTCTTC
CDR3 protein: CASSPLASSYNEQFF

D gene: TRBD1
clone size: -
V gene: TRBV5-8
J gene: TRBJ2-5
CDR3 DNA: TGTGCCAGCAGCTATACAAGACAGGGGACCCAGTACTTC
CDR3 protein: CASSYTRQGTQYF

D gene: -
clone size: -
V gene: TRBV19
J gene: TRBJ1-2
CDR3 DNA: TGTGCCAGTAGGGGTTTCGTTTTCAGATCTAACTATGGCTACACCTTC
CDR3 protein: CASRGFVFRSNYGYTF

D gene: TRBD1
clone size: -
V gene: TRBV27
J gene: TRBJ1-2
CDR3 DNA: TGTGCCAGCAGTTCTTCCGGGACAGGGGGCGCCAGCTATGGCTACACCTTC
CDR3 protein: CASSSSGTGGASYGYTF

D gene: TRBD1
clone size: -
V gene: TRBV11-2
J gene: TRBJ1-2
CDR3 DNA: TGTGCCAGCAGCTTAGGAGGGGGCCCCACCTTC
CDR3 protein: CASSLGGGPTF

D gene: -
clone size: -
V gene: TRBV10-3
J gene: TRBJ1-2
CDR3 DNA: TGTGCCATCAGTGATCGTACAGGGCTAATTGGCTACACCTTC
CDR3 protein: CAISDRTGLIGYTF

D gene: -
clone size: -
V gene: TRBV7-9
J gene: TRBJ1-1
CDR3 DNA: TGTGCCAGCAGCCCCTACGGAGGGATGAACACTGAAGCTTTCTTT
CDR3 protein: CASSPYGGMNTEAFF

D gene: TRBD1
clone size: -
V gene: TRBV6-1
J gene: TRBJ2-2
CDR3 DNA: TGTGCCAGCAGTGTCCGGGACAGGGGCTTCCCCATGGACACCGGGGAGCTGTTTTTT
CDR3 protein: CASSVRDRGFPMDTGELFF

D gene: -
clone size: -
V gene: TRBV28
J gene: TRBJ1-2
CDR3 DNA: TGTGCCAGCAGTTTCCGGGGGGATAGGGGCTACACCTTC
CDR3 protein: CASSFRGDRGYTF

D gene: TRBD2
clone size: -
V gene: TRBV7-3
J gene: TRBJ2-1
CDR3 DNA: TGTGCCAGCAGCTCTCGCTTAGCGGGAGGGCAGAGTGAGCAGTTCTTC
CDR3 protein: CASSSRLAGGQSEQFF

D gene: -
clone size: -
V gene: TRBV2
J gene: TRBJ2-3
CDR3 DNA: TGTGCCAGCCTCACCATACTCGCAGATACGCAGTATTTT
CDR3 protein: CASLTILADTQYF